Below, 20 T cell receptor beta chains from the same sample are listed, as sequenced in a study of cytomegalovirus exposure and HLA in healthy donors. PCR primers comprised 60 Vbeta and 13 Jbeta primers. Generated by immunoSEQ multiplex PCR, the TCRdb table keeps only in-frame clones and is missing some. The table lists roughly 100,000 clones, over 70% of them singletons. Sequenced input: PBMCs. The receptor source for this set is a middle-aged man in good health and CMV-seronegative.

This chain links TRBV5-3 with TRBJ2-5, with 10 bases identical to TRBD1. TRBV5-3 is assigned to the ORF class and has an uncertain function. This CDR3 spans 17 amino acids. Trimming removed 5 bases from V and 1 base from J; junction bases left unmatched: 11. Here the CDR3 reads CARRPPGTGASQETQYF. The CDR3 region has the DNA TGTGCCAGAAGACCACCCGGGACAGGGGCCTCCCAAGAGACCCAGTACTTC.

This chain connects TRBV28 to TRBJ2-7; maybe TRBD1 (6 bases). Deletions cut 3 bases from V and 0 bases from J, with 15 bases between. Germline CDR1 reads MDHEN; CDR2 reads SYDVKM. CDR3 length: 16 residues. The CDR3 DNA sequence: TGTGCCAGCAGTTTCGGCGACAGGATAAGCTCCTACGAGCAGTACTTC. Its translation: CASSFGDRISSYEQYF.

The CDR3 bases are TGCGCCAGCAGCCAAGTTGTTGGGGTCGCAGGGACAACCTACGAGCAGTACTTC. Translating it yields CASSQVVGVAGTTYEQYF. The chain has TRBV4-3 and TRBJ2-7, with a tentative D call TRBD1 (6 bases). The germline V and J ends were trimmed by 1 base and 2 bases, with 21 bases remaining between them. The CDR3 has 18 residues. Germline lookup yields CDR1 LGHNA and CDR2 YSLEER.

The CDR3, as DNA: TGTGCCAGCAGTGCGGGAAAGTACAATGAGCAGTTCTTC. Its protein is CASSAGKYNEQFF. The chain links TRBV6-5 to TRBJ2-1, with a tentative D call TRBD2 (6 bases). This CDR3 contains 13 residues. Trimming stripped 5 bases from V and 4 bases from J, with 9 bases between. Per the germline V gene, CDR1 is MNHEY and CDR2 is SVGAGI.

Note on this clone: At one of its ends the junction is not consistent with the germline gene, which may arise from a read error. V and J are TRBV7-7 and TRBJ2-1; D remains ambiguous. The CDR3 totals 14 residues. The germline V gene has CDR1 SSHAT and CDR2 FNYEAQ (reference sequence). CDR3 loop: CASSLPPRGNEQFF. In nucleotides, the CDR3 is TGTGCTAGCAGCTTACCCCCCCGAGGAAATGAGCAGTTCTTC.

V and J are TRBV14 and TRBJ2-6; perhaps TRBD2 as D (5 bases). The germline V and J ends were trimmed by 7 bases and 0 bases, with 16 bases remaining between them. This CDR3 contains 17 residues. Germline V CDR1 and CDR2: SGHDN, FVKESK. This CDR3 is CASNTGKVSSGANVLTF. The CDR3 nucleotides read TGTGCCAGCAACACCGGGAAAGTGTCCTCTGGGGCCAACGTCCTGACTTTC.

The J gene is TRBJ2-5, the V gene TRBV7-9; 8 bases line up with TRBD1. The CDR3 has 14 amino acids. Trimming removed 4 bases from V and 5 bases from J; junction bases left unmatched: 6. Germline V gives CDR1 SEHNR, CDR2 FQNEAQ (reference sequence). The CDR3 nucleotides are TGTGCCAGCAGCTCGACAGGGGCGTGGGAGACCCAGTACTTC. Amino acids: CASSSTGAWETQYF.

This sequence joins TRBV19 and TRBJ1-6; possibly TRBD1 for D (6 bases). The CDR3 length is 15 residues. Trimming left V 5 bases short and J 9 bases short, with 17 bases between. CDR1 LNHDA and CDR2 SQIVND come from the germline V gene (reference sequence). This chain's CDR3 is CASSLPGAGVSPLHF. DNA for the CDR3: TGTGCCAGTAGTTTACCAGGGGCCGGCGTTTCACCCCTCCACTTT. Full variable domain (remainder filled in from reference TRBV19 and TRBJ1-6): DGGITQSPKYLFRKEGQNVTLSCEQNLNHDAMYWYRQDPGQGLRLIYYSQIVNDFQKGDIAEGYSVSREKKESFPLTVTSAQKNPTAFYLCASSLPGAGVSPLHFGNGTRLTVT.

CDR3 DNA sequence: TGTGCCAGCAGTACATACCTCCGACAGGGCACTGAAGCTTTCTTT. Encoded protein: CASSTYLRQGTEAFF. The J gene is TRBJ1-1, the V gene TRBV6-5, with 7 bases aligning to TRBD1. Germline values: CDR1 MNHEY, CDR2 SVGAGI. V trimming: 5 bases; J trimming: 4 bases; junction bases outside the gene matches: 10. The CDR3 contains 15 residues.

CDR3 amino acids: CASSLATTASGNTIYF. CDR3 nucleotide sequence: TGTGCCAGCAGCTTAGCGACCACAGCCTCTGGAAACACCATATATTTT. The rearrangement uses TRBV7-6 and TRBJ1-3; no clear D gene. The germline V gene encodes CDR1 SGHVS and CDR2 FNYEAQ. V was trimmed by 0 bases and J by 0 bases, leaving 9 bases between them. This CDR3 region has 16 residues.

In this sample, this clone turned up a few times. The chain couples TRBV9 to TRBJ2-2, with TRBD2 matching 7 bases. Trimming at V came to 4 bases and at J to 3 bases, leaving 3 bases not matched to a gene. Germline lookup yields CDR1 SGDLS and CDR2 YYNGEE. CDR3 length equals 14 residues. CDR3: CASSFRGDTGELFF. The CDR3 nucleotides read TGTGCCAGCAGCTTCCGGGGGGACACCGGGGAGCTGTTTTTT. The variable domain in full, with the rest retrieved from reference TRBV9 and TRBJ2-2, is DSGVTQTPKHLITATGQRVTLRCSPRSGDLSVYWYQQSLDQGLQFLIQYYNGEERAKGNILERFSAQQFPDLHSELNLSSLELGDSALYFCASSFRGDTGELFFGEGSRLTVL.

The table lists this clone with a few counts. The genes are TRBV5-1 and TRBJ1-1, with unresolved D. This CDR3 region has 14 residues. V lost 0 bases to trimming and J lost 3 bases, with 9 bases between them. From germline, CDR1 is SGHRS and CDR2 YFSETQ. In nucleotides, the CDR3 is TGCGCCAGCAGCTTGGGGAGGTCCCACACTGAAGCTTTCTTT. Translating it yields CASSLGRSHTEAFF.

The chain employs TRBV27 and TRBJ2-7; 8 bases are a match to TRBD1. The CDR3 has 15 residues. CDR1 and CDR2 (germline): MNHEY, SMNVEV (reference sequence). V was clipped by 5 bases and J by 0 bases; unmatched bases: 6. DNA of the CDR3: TGTGCCAGCAGTCATGACAGGGGCCTCTCCTACGAGCAGTACTTC. It encodes CASSHDRGLSYEQYF.

The CDR3 DNA reads as TGCGCCAGCAGCCAAGGAGTTCCGGAACAGGGCTCTCAGCCCCAGCATTTT. This sequence encodes CASSQGVPEQGSQPQHF. This chain uses TRBV4-3 with TRBJ1-5; D perhaps matches TRBD1 (6 bases). V dropped 1 base and J dropped 6 bases, with 19 bases sitting between them. The germline V gene encodes CDR1 LGHNA and CDR2 YSLEER. The CDR3 spans 17 residues.

This clone was found once. The V and J genes are TRBV5-1 and TRBJ2-7, with 7 bases that match TRBD2. Germline values: CDR1 SGHRS, CDR2 YFSETQ. The ends lost 3 bases at V and 0 bases at J; junction bases unmatched: 3. The CDR3 has 14 residues. The CDR3 region is CASSYSSGSYEQYF. CDR3 nucleotide sequence: TGCGCCAGCAGCTACTCTAGCGGCTCCTACGAGCAGTACTTC.

The chain joins TRBV2 to TRBJ1-5; TRBD1 agrees at 10 bases. With 6 bases clipped from V and 5 bases from J, the junction kept 7 bases outside the gene matches. Germline V gene lookup returns CDR1 SNHLY and CDR2 FYNNEI. The CDR3 sequence is 15 residues long. Here the CDR3 reads CASSVDRGLHQPQHF. CDR3 nucleotide sequence: TGTGCCAGCAGCGTCGACAGGGGGCTCCATCAGCCCCAGCATTTT. The entire variable domain, with the rest obtained from reference TRBV2 and TRBJ1-5, is as follows: EPEVTQTPSHQVTQMGQEVILRCVPISNHLYFYWYRQILGQKVEFLVSFYNNEISEKSEIFDDQFSVERPDGSNFTLKIRSTKLEDSAMYFCASSVDRGLHQPQHFGDGTRLSIL.

CDR3 loop: CASSGQSHGYTF. The CDR3 DNA reads TGTGCCAGCAGCGGACAGTCCCATGGCTACACCTTC. This chain links TRBV9 with TRBJ1-2, with D possibly being TRBD1 (5 bases). This CDR3 spans 12 amino acids. Germline V gives CDR1 SGDLS, CDR2 YYNGEE. The V end lost 3 bases, the J end lost 6 bases, and 9 bases lay between the germline ends.

The CDR3 nucleotides read TGTGCCAGCAGCACCAGCTCCTACGAGCAGTACTTC. Translated, it gives CASSTSSYEQYF. The J gene is TRBJ2-7, the V gene TRBV28; no clear D gene. From germline, CDR1 is MDHEN and CDR2 SYDVKM. The ends were cut back, 6 bases at V and 0 bases at J, with 6 bases in the middle. The CDR3 consists of 12 residues.

The chain carries TRBV28 and TRBJ2-5; 8 bases line up with TRBD2. V lost 11 bases and J lost 3; bases outside the gene matches: 11. This CDR3 contains 14 residues. Germline V lookup: CDR1 MDHEN, CDR2 SYDVKM. The CDR3 nucleotides read TGTGCCGGACAACGGCGAGCGGGGGAAGAGACCCAGTACTTC. This translates into CAGQRRAGEETQYF.

The chain employs TRBV28 and TRBJ2-3; the D is unclear. The germline V and J ends were trimmed by 5 bases and 6 bases, with 9 bases remaining between them. CDR1 is MDHEN and CDR2 is SYDVKM in the germline V gene. This CDR3 has 12 residues. CDR3 in DNA: TGTGCCAGCAGTGACCCTAGGGATACGCAGTATTTT. It encodes CASSDPRDTQYF.